The next 4 T cell receptor beta chains were all read from a single sample in a study of long-term antiretroviral therapy in people with HIV (dated 2022 in TCRdb). The immunoSEQ hsTCRB v3.0 assay was used at survey level resolution to sequence the TRB variable region. TCRdb provides this immuneACCESS table in a form limited to in-frame rearrangements. Some clones are lacking; in checked studies, under half of them reflect an unresolved V gene, and why the rest are absent is not known. The sample contains roughly 40,000 clones, more than 70% of them found a single time. 5.7% of the sample comes from the top ten. Sequencing was performed on unsorted PBMCs, taken 3.1 years after starting antiretroviral therapy. The receptors shown here come from a woman aged 50 to 65 with HIV.

The chain recombines TRBV2 with TRBJ1-5; 7 bases align to TRBD1. The CDR3 consists of 12 residues. J was trimmed by 8 bases and V by 9 bases; bases with no gene match: 7. Germline values: CDR1 SNHLY, CDR2 FYNNEI. DNA for the CDR3: TGTGCCAGTACAGGGGAGAGAGAGCCCCAGCATTTT. Its protein product is CASTGEREPQHF.

The chain joins TRBV7-6 to TRBJ2-5; D uncertain. The CDR3 is 13 amino acids. Per the germline V gene, CDR1 is SGHVS and CDR2 is FNYEAQ. V was trimmed by 2 bases and J by 5 bases, leaving 9 bases between them. CDR3 in amino acids: CASSLKGLETQYF. The CDR3 DNA is TGTGCCAGCAGCTTAAAAGGGTTGGAGACCCAGTACTTC. The full variable domain, its missing parts supplied by reference TRBV7-6 and TRBJ2-5, is GAGVSQSPRYKVTKRGQDVALRCDPISGHVSLYWYRQALGQGPEFLTYFNYEAQQDKSGLPNDRFSAERPEGSISTLTIQRTEQRDSAMYRCASSLKGLETQYFGPGTRLLVL.

This chain joins TRBV5-6 and TRBJ1-2; D may be TRBD1 (6 bases). The germline gives CDR1 SGHDT, CDR2 YYEEEE. This CDR3 is 13 amino acids long. V was clipped by 5 bases and J by 8 bases, with 16 bases between them. The CDR3 loop is CASRGGRDHGYTF. Here the CDR3 DNA reads TGTGCCAGCAGGGGGGGCAGGGACCACGGCTACACCTTC.

This sequence joins TRBV19 and TRBJ1-5, with 7 bases lining up with TRBD1. The CDR3 sequence is 16 residues long. The ends lost 3 bases at V and 0 bases at J; junction bases unmatched: 5. Germline loops: CDR1 LNHDA, CDR2 SQIVND (reference sequence). CDR3 sequence (DNA): TGTGCCAGTAGTATTCAGGGGGGGGATAGCAATCAGCCCCAGCATTTT. Translation: CASSIQGGDSNQPQHF.